This TCR beta chain was captured by sequencing in a study of T cell responses to AZD1222 COVID-19 vaccine. Study-wide results and limits: Spike-wide coverage was observed for vaccine-associated CD4 TCRs, with dominant responses at 160-218 and 743-854. Once two AZD1222 doses were given, Spike-specific TCR breadth and depth went up.

The data were produced by immunoSEQ multiplex PCR, yet TCRdb's version contains in-frame clones alone and is incomplete. The top ten clones hold 1.5% to 2% of a sample with roughly 170,000 clones, roughly 94% of them seen once. With regard to this clone: The antigen remains unidentified.

Germline CDR1 is SGHTA and CDR2 is FQGTGA. The germline V and J ends were trimmed by 0 bases and 5 bases, with 10 bases remaining between them. The CDR3 has 14 amino acids. Sample: peripheral blood, taken 28 days after the second AZD1222 dose. The TCR originated in an adult who received the AZD1222 COVID-19 vaccine. The chain uses TRBV7-3 and TRBJ2-5; TRBD1 might be the D (5 bases). CDR3 protein: CASSLTGPRETQYF. CDR3 bases: TGTGCCAGCAGCTTAACGGGGCCTCGGGAGACCCAGTACTTC.